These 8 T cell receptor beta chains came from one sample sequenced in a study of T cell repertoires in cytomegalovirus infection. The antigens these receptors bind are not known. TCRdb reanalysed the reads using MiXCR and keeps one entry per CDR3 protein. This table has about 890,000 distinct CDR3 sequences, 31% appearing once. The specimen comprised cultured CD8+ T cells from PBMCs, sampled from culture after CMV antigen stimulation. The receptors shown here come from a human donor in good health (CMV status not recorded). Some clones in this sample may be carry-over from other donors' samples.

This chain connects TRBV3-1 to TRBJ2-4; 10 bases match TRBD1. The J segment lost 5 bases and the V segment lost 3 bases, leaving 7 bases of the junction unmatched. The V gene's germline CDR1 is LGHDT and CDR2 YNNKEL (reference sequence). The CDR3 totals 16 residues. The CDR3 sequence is CASSQGQGKVENIQYF. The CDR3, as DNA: TGTGCCAGCAGCCAGGGACAGGGGAAGGTAGAAAACATTCAGTACTTC.

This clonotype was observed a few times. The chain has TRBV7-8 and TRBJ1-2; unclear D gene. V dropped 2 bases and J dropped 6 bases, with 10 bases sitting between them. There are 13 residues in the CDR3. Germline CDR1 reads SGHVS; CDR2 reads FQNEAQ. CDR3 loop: CASSLIGRDGYTF. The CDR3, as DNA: TGTGCCAGCAGCTTAATTGGGCGGGATGGCTACACCTTC.

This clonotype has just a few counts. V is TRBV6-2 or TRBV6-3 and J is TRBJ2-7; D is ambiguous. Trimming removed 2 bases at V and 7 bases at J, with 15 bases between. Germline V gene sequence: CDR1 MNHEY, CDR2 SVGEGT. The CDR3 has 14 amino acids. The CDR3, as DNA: TGTGCCAGCAGTTACGCCTCTGAGAGACGAGAGCAGTACGTC. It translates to CASSYASERREQYV.

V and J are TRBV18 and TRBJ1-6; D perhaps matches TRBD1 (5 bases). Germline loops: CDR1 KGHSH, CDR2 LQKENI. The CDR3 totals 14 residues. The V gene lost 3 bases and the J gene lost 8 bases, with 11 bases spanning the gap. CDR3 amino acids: CASSPGREDSPLHF. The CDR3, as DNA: TGTGCCAGCTCACCGGGCAGGGAGGATTCACCCCTCCACTTT. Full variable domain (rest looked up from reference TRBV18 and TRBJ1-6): NAGVMQNPRHLVRRRGQEARLRCSPMKGHSHVYWYRQLPEEGLKFMVYLQKENIIDESGMPKERFSAEFPKEGPSILRIQQVVRGDSAAYFCASSPGREDSPLHFGNGTRLTVT.

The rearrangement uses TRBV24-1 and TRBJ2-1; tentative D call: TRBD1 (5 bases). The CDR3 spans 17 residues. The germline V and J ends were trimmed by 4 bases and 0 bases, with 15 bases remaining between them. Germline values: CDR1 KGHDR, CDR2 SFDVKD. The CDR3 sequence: CATSDTPGQGSYNEQFF. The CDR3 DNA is TGTGCCACCAGTGACACCCCCGGCCAGGGCTCCTACAATGAGCAGTTCTTC.

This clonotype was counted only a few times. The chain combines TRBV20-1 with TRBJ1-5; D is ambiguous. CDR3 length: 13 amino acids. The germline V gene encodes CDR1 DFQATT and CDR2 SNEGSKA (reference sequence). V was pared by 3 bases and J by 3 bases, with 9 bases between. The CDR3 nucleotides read TGCAGTGCTAGGGAAGGGTTCAATCAGCCCCAGCATTTT. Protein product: CSAREGFNQPQHF.

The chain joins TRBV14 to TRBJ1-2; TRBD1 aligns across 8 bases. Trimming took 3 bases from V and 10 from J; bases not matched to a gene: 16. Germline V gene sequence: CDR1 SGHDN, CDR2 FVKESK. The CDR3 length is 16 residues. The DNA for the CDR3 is TGTGCCAGCAGCCATTCCAGGGTTGACAGGGGTACTGACTACACCTTC. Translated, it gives CASSHSRVDRGTDYTF. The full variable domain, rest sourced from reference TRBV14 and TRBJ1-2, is EAGVTQFPSHSVIEKGQTVTLRCDPISGHDNLYWYRRVMGKEIKFLLHFVKESKQDESGMPNNRFLAERTGGTYSTLKVQPAELEDSGVYFCASSHSRVDRGTDYTFGSGTRLTVV.

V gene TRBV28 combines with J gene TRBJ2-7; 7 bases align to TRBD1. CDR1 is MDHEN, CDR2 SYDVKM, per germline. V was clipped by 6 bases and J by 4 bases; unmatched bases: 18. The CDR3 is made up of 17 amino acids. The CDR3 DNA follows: TGTGCCAGCAGCAAAAGGGACAGATACTTGCTTGAATACGAGCAGTACGTC. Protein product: CASSKRDRYLLEYEQYV.